This is a list of T cell receptor beta chains from one sample in a study of identical twins. Via MiXCR, TCRdb re-called the 5' RACE reads, giving one row per CDR3 protein. Of approximately 350,000 distinct CDR3 sequences listed, 9% to 15% are singletons. The same data also went into a second study, on yellow fever vaccine responses in identical twins.

Source material: CD8+ T cells sorted from blood. The origin of the receptors is a woman under 30 in good health. Both conserved end residues are part of each CDR3. Fields, in order: clone size, J gene, D gene, V gene, CDR3 DNA, CDR3 protein. The D gene is left open where the match is weak. Size is stated for part of the rows, as once, few or many counts, or as a class when the clone is expanded.

-	TRBJ2-1	-	TRBV4-2	TGTGCCAGCAGCCAAGAAGGTGGGGATTTCGAGCAGTTCTTC	CASSQEGGDFEQFF
-	TRBJ2-1	-	TRBV12-3/TRBV12-4	TGTGCCAGCAGTCCCGCCACGACCAGGGAGCAGTTCTTC	CASSPATTREQFF
many	TRBJ2-1	TRBD2	TRBV4-1	TGCGCCAGCAGCCCAGCGGGGGGAAGCTACAATGAGCAGTTCTTC	CASSPAGGSYNEQFF
-	TRBJ2-5	-	TRBV9	TGTGCCAGCAGCCCCCGTGGTGGGGGGACCCAAGAGACCCAGTACTTC	CASSPRGGGTQETQYF
few	TRBJ2-2	-	TRBV5-1	TGCGCCAGCAGCCCCGAGGGGCCTCGGAACACCGGGGAGCTGTTTTTT	CASSPEGPRNTGELFF
-	TRBJ2-1	TRBD1	TRBV13	TGTGCCAGCAGCTTAGCAGGGGGCAACTACAATGAGCAGTTCTTC	CASSLAGGNYNEQFF
-	TRBJ2-2	-	TRBV27	TGTGCCAGCAGTTTATCCCCCAGGGGTGGCGGGGAGCTGTTTTTT	CASSLSPRGGGELFF
few	TRBJ2-3	-	TRBV6-1	TGTGCCAGCAGTCCCCTGGTGGACACAGATACGCAGTATTTT	CASSPLVDTDTQYF
-	TRBJ1-2	-	TRBV5-5	TGTGCCATGGGCCCCGGGCTCGGCGACTATGGCTACACCTTC	CAMGPGLGDYGYTF
many	TRBJ2-5	-	TRBV5-1	TGCGCCAGCAGCTTGGACAGACCCCAAGAGACCCAGTACTTC	CASSLDRPQETQYF
-	TRBJ2-5	TRBD1	TRBV28	TGTGCCAGCAGTCCCATGGGACAGGATGCAGAGGAGACCCAGTACTTC	CASSPMGQDAEETQYF
-	TRBJ1-2	TRBD1	TRBV20-1	TGCAGTGCTAGAGGGGGACAGGGGAACTATGGCTACACCTTC	CSARGGQGNYGYTF
-	TRBJ2-1	-	TRBV6-1	TGTGCCAGCAGTGAAACCGGTCGTACCGGGGGAAGGCAGTTCTTC	CASSETGRTGGRQFF
few	TRBJ2-7	-	TRBV10-2	TGCGCCAGCAGTGTCGGAGGGATGGGCTACGAGCAGTACTTC	CASSVGGMGYEQYF
-	TRBJ2-1	-	TRBV13	TGTGCCAGCAGCGGAACGGTGTCCGAACCCAGAGTCTCCTACAATGAGCAGTTCTTC	CASSGTVSEPRVSYNEQFF
few	TRBJ2-1	-	TRBV3-1	TGTGCCAGCAGCCAAGATCAATGGCATGAGCAGTTCTTC	CASSQDQWHEQFF
many	TRBJ1-2	TRBD1	TRBV3-1	TGTGCCAGCAGCCAAGGACAGGGTCGAAACTATGGCTACACCTTC	CASSQGQGRNYGYTF
-	TRBJ2-1	TRBD2	TRBV6-5	TGTGCCAGCAGTTACGAGGCGGCGGGAGGGAACAATGAGCAGTTCTTC	CASSYEAAGGNNEQFF
few	TRBJ2-1	-	TRBV7-2	TGTGCCAGCCGAGAGTGGCCAGTGTACCTTCGCAATGAGCAGTTCTTC	CASREWPVYLRNEQFF
few	TRBJ1-4	TRBD1	TRBV4-2	TGTGCCAGCAGCCAAGAGACAGGGGGCGCGGGCGGTGAAAAACTGTTTTTT	CASSQETGGAGGEKLFF
many	TRBJ2-1	TRBD2	TRBV20-1	TGCAGTGCTAGAGTTCTAGCGGAAGACTACAATGAGCAGTTCTTC	CSARVLAEDYNEQFF
few	TRBJ2-5	-	TRBV4-1	TGCGCCAGCAGCCAAGTTCTCCTACAAGAGACCCAGTACTTC	CASSQVLLQETQYF